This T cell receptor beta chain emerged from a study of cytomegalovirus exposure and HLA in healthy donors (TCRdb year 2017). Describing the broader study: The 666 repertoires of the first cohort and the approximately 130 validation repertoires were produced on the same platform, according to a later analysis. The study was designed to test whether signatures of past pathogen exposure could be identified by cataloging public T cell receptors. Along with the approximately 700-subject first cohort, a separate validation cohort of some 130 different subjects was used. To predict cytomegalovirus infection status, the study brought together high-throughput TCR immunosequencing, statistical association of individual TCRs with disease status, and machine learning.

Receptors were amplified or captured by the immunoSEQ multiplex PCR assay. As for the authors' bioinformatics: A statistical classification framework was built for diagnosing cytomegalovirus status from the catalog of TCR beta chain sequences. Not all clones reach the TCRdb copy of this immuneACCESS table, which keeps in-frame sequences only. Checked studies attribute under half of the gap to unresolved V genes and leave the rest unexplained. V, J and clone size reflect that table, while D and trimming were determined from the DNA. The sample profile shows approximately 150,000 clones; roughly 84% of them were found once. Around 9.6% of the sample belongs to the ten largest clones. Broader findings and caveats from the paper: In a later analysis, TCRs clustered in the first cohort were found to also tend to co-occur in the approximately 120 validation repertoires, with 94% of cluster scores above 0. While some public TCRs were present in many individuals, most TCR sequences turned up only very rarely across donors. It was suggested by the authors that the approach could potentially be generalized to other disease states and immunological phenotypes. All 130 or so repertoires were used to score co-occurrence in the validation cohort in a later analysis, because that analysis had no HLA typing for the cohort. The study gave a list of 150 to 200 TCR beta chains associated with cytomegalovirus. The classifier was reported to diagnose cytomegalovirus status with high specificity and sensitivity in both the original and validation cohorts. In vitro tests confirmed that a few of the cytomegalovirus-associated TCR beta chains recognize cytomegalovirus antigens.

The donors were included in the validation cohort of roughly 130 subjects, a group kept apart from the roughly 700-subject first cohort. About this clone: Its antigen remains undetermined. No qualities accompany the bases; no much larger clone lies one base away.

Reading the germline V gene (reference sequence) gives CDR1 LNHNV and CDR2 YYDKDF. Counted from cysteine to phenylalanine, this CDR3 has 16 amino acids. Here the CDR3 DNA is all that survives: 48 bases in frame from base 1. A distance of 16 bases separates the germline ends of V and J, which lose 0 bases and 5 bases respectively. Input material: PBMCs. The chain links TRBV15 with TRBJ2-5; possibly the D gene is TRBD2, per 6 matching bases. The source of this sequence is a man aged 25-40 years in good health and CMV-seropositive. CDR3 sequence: CATSREEVWGVETQYF. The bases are TGTGCCACCAGCAGAGAGGAAGTGTGGGGGGTGGAGACCCAGTACTTC.